A selection of T cell receptor beta chains follows, all from one sample in a study of blood T cell repertoires in COVID-19. The protocol was immunoSEQ multiplex PCR, while the TCRdb copy is restricted to in-frame clones and leaves out a portion. The table lists about 100,000 clones, 79% of them singletons. The sequenced sample was peripheral blood. These receptors were collected from a woman older than 75 with active or convalescent COVID-19. The CDR3 runs from the conserved cysteine through the conserved F or W. Fields, in order: D gene, clone size, V gene, J gene, CDR3 protein, CDR3 DNA. A D gene is named only where the DNA matches it firmly. Size values are once, few and many counts, or a class for expanded clones, and some rows have none.

>.|.|TRBV12-5|TRBJ1-1
CASGTGSSTEAFF
TGTGCTAGTGGCACAGGGAGTAGCACTGAAGCTTTCTTT
>.|.|TRBV27|TRBJ1-2
CASSLRQSGYGYTF
TGTGCCAGCAGTCTACGACAGTCAGGCTATGGCTACACCTTC
>.|few|TRBV6-5|TRBJ1-3
CASSLRGNGGNTIYF
TGTGCCAGCAGTTTGAGGGGGAACGGGGGAAACACCATATATTTT
>TRBD1|.|TRBV5-1|TRBJ1-2
CASSFGTGRNYGYTF
TGCGCCAGCAGCTTTGGGACAGGGAGGAACTATGGCTACACCTTC
>.|.|TRBV30|TRBJ2-1
CAHPGLTYNEQFF
TGTGCCCACCCGGGACTGACTTACAATGAGCAGTTCTTC
>.|.|TRBV6-6|TRBJ1-4
CASSPGTNEKLFF
TGTGCCAGCAGCCCCGGGACTAATGAAAAACTGTTTTTT
>TRBD1|.|TRBV7-9|TRBJ1-1
CASRYLTGVSTEAFF
TGTGCCAGCAGATATTTGACAGGGGTAAGCACTGAAGCTTTCTTT
>TRBD1|.|TRBV4-2|TRBJ2-7
CASSPGTAISYEQYF
TGTGCCAGCAGCCCCGGGACAGCCATTTCCTACGAGCAGTACTTC
>TRBD2|.|TRBV10-3|TRBJ2-3
CAISDPGRLTDTQYF
TGTGCCATCAGTGATCCCGGGAGGCTCACAGATACGCAGTATTTT
>.|once|TRBV27|TRBJ2-3
CASSLFSPLAASTDTQYF
TGTGCCAGCAGTTTATTCTCCCCGCTAGCAGCTAGCACAGATACGCAGTATTTT
>TRBD2|.|TRBV7-9|TRBJ2-1
CASSLAGAGGTYNEQFF
TGTGCCAGCAGCTTAGCGGGGGCGGGAGGAACCTACAATGAGCAGTTCTTC
>.|.|TRBV28|TRBJ1-5
CASSGPSGLSNQPQHF
TGTGCCAGCAGCGGCCCATCGGGACTGAGCAATCAGCCCCAGCATTTT
>TRBD1|.|TRBV2|TRBJ2-7
CASRPGTGDLYEQYF
TGTGCCAGCAGACCCGGGACAGGGGACCTCTACGAGCAGTACTTC
>.|.|TRBV28|TRBJ2-1
CASASGTTYNEQFF
TGTGCCAGCGCATCGGGAACAACCTACAATGAGCAGTTCTTC
>.|few|TRBV4-1|TRBJ2-3
CASSRGLLGDTQYF
TGCGCCAGCAGCCGCGGGCTCCTTGGCGATACGCAGTATTTT
>.|.|TRBV2|TRBJ2-7
CASSYRGAMTPASYEQYF
TGTGCCAGCAGTTATCGGGGGGCGATGACCCCTGCTTCCTACGAGCAGTACTTC
>TRBD1|.|TRBV6-5|TRBJ2-7
CASGPGDRAYEQYF
TGTGCCAGCGGTCCGGGGGACAGGGCCTACGAGCAGTACTTC